The source of this TCR beta chain is a study of human T cells and chemical hapten exposure. The wider study: Chiefly women, the patients showed alopecia areata, totalis or universalis. Study-level points and caveats: The count of PT1 expanded TCRs correlated positively with patch test score.

CDR1 is SEHNR and CDR2 is FQNEAQ in the germline V gene (reference sequence). V lost 2 bases and J lost 6; bases outside the gene matches: 6. This CDR3 comprises 15 residues. On this clonotype: Its antigen is undetermined.

Described time point: patch test 1, 2 weeks after DPC sensitization. Stated treatment: therapeutic diphenylcyclopropenone sensitization with weekly scalp DPC. Total RNA was isolated from whole blood that had not been fractionated. TCRdb processed the RACE reads anew with MiXCR; each CDR3 protein has one entry. The profile shows 180,000 or so distinct CDR3 sequences, about 15% of them singletons. The sample was whole blood, taken in connection with sensitization to the hapten diphenylcyclopropenone (DPC). The chain joins TRBV7-9 to TRBJ2-2; 7 bases align to TRBD1. The clonotype originates from a woman in her 30s with alopecia areata. Some clones in this sample may be carry-over from other donors' samples. This CDR3 is CASSLPNRGPGELFF. The CDR3 DNA follows: TGTGCCAGCAGCTTACCTAACAGGGGCCCCGGGGAGCTGTTTTTT.